Shown below are 25 T cell receptor beta chains from a single sample sequenced in a study of OX40 agonist ivuxolimab in advanced cancers. Sequencing used immunoSEQ multiplex PCR; TCRdb keeps in-frame clones, though not all of them. The sample includes approximately 54,000 clones, about 91% of them seen just once. This specimen consisted of CD4+ or CD8+ T cells sorted from blood, obtained in a trial of the OX40 agonist ivuxolimab. The origin of the receptors is an adult with an advanced solid tumor such as melanoma, head and neck, liver or kidney cancer.

The V call is TRBV14, the J call TRBJ2-2; tentative D call: TRBD1 (5 bases). There are 16 residues in the CDR3. In germline, CDR1 is SGHDN, CDR2 FVKESK. V gave up 0 bases and J gave up 0 bases, with 8 bases separating them. The DNA of the CDR3 is TGTGCCAGCAGCCAAGAAGAGACAGCGAACACCGGGGAGCTGTTTTTT. Its protein is CASSQEETANTGELFF.

The CDR3, as DNA: TGTGCCAGCAGACCCCACCCCGCCAATGAGCAGTTCTTC. Its protein is CASRPHPANEQFF. The rearrangement links TRBV27 to TRBJ2-1; D gene uncertain. Trimming shortened V by 6 bases and J by 6 bases, and 12 bases separated the two germline ends. Germline V lookup: CDR1 MNHEY, CDR2 SMNVEV (reference sequence). There are 13 residues in the CDR3.

The rearrangement links TRBV6-5 to TRBJ1-1; perhaps TRBD1 as D (6 bases). The CDR3 length is 13 residues. Between the trimmed V and J ends, which lost 6 bases and 3 bases, there was a span of 11 bases. Germline V gene sequence: CDR1 MNHEY, CDR2 SVGAGI. CDR3 DNA: TGTGCCAGCAGCCCGGGACAACACACTGAAGCTTTCTTT. Protein product: CASSPGQHTEAFF.

The chain recombines TRBV7-3 with TRBJ2-7, with 7 bases matching TRBD1. V shed 0 bases, J shed 3 bases, and the junction held 5 bases outside the gene matches. The CDR3 sequence is 15 residues long. Germline V CDR1 and CDR2: SGHTA, FQGTGA. The CDR3 sequence: CASSLTPTGIYEQYF. CDR3 nucleotides: TGTGCCAGCAGCTTAACCCCGACAGGGATCTACGAGCAGTACTTC. Drawing the rest from reference TRBV7-3 and TRBJ2-7, the complete variable domain is GAGVSQTPSNKVTEKGKYVELRCDPISGHTALYWYRQSLGQGPEFLIYFQGTGAADDSGLPNDRFFAVRPEGSVSTLKIQRTERGDSAVYLCASSLTPTGIYEQYFGPGTRLTVT.

V usage is TRBV27 and J usage is TRBJ1-2; 7 nucleotides align to TRBD1. V trimming: 4 bases; J trimming: 2 bases; junction bases outside the gene matches: 10. Per the germline V gene, CDR1 is MNHEY and CDR2 is SMNVEV (reference sequence). This CDR3 is 16 amino acids long. CDR3 coding DNA: TGTGCCAGCAGTTCCCTAGGCGCGGGACAGAACTATGGCTACACCTTC. Its translation is CASSSLGAGQNYGYTF.

The chain recombines TRBV27 with TRBJ2-1; 7 positions match TRBD2. Germline values: CDR1 MNHEY, CDR2 SMNVEV (reference sequence). Trimming removed 8 bases from V and 7 bases from J; junction bases left unmatched: 2. The CDR3 covers 11 residues. This CDR3 reads CASSGGNEQFF. CDR3 bases: TGTGCCAGCTCGGGGGGAAATGAGCAGTTCTTC.

Only a few counts were recorded for this clone. V gene TRBV28 combines with J gene TRBJ2-3, with unresolved D. Deletions cut 5 bases from V and 2 bases from J, with 8 bases between. This CDR3 comprises 13 residues. Germline V gene data show CDR1 as MDHEN and CDR2 as SYDVKM. The CDR3 nucleotides read TGTGCCAGCAGTCCGAAGTCCACAGATACGCAGTATTTT. Encoded protein: CASSPKSTDTQYF.

The V and J genes are TRBV7-3 and TRBJ2-3; D possibly matches TRBD1 or TRBD2 (5 bases each). The CDR3 consists of 15 residues. Trimming stripped 2 bases from V and 5 bases from J, with 14 bases between. Looked up from germline, CDR1 is SGHTA and CDR2 is FQGTGA. The CDR3 bases are TGTGCCAGCAGCTTAGTAGGGACGTCGGGAGATACGCAGTATTTT. It encodes CASSLVGTSGDTQYF.

This clone was recorded a few times. The rearrangement links TRBV30 to TRBJ1-1, with unresolved D. V lost 2 bases, J lost 3 bases, and 7 bases lay in between. Germline CDR1 is GTSNPN and CDR2 is SVGIG (reference sequence). The CDR3 is made up of 12 amino acids. For the CDR3, the DNA is TGTGCCTGGAGTATCGGGGACACTGAAGCTTTCTTT. Amino acid sequence: CAWSIGDTEAFF.

CDR3 protein: CASSSLTGGYDGGELFF. The CDR3 nucleotides are TGTGCCAGCTCATCGCTTACAGGGGGCTATGACGGCGGGGAGCTGTTTTTT. The rearrangement uses TRBV18 and TRBJ2-2; 9 nucleotides align to TRBD1. This CDR3 region has 17 residues. The ends lost 5 bases at V and 7 bases at J; junction bases unmatched: 14. Looked up from germline, CDR1 is KGHSH and CDR2 is LQKENI. Complete variable domain (other parts from reference TRBV18 and TRBJ2-2): NAGVMQNPRHLVRRRGQEARLRCSPMKGHSHVYWYRQLPEEGLKFMVYLQKENIIDESGMPKERFSAEFPKEGPSILRIQQVVRGDSAAYFCASSSLTGGYDGGELFFGEGSRLTVL.

The chain recombines TRBV30 with TRBJ2-7, with D unclear. Germline CDR1 GTSNPN, CDR2 SVGIG (reference sequence). Deletions cut 0 bases from V and 1 base from J, with 10 bases between. The CDR3 covers 14 residues. Written as DNA, the CDR3 is TGTGCCTGGAGTGTACCGAGCTCTTCCTACGAGCAGTACTTC. This codes for CAWSVPSSSYEQYF.

This chain connects TRBV13 to TRBJ2-7; no definite D call. This CDR3 has 15 residues. The germline V gene has CDR1 PRHDT and CDR2 FYEKMQ (reference sequence). The germline V and J ends were trimmed by 0 bases and 7 bases, with 16 bases remaining between them. The CDR3 DNA sequence: TGTGCCAGCAGCTTAGGACCGGGCCCCTCGAGGGAGCAGTACTTC. As protein: CASSLGPGPSREQYF.

The V gene is TRBV7-3, the J gene TRBJ1-1; D is possibly TRBD1 (6 bases). Germline CDR1 and CDR2: SGHTA and FQGTGA. This CDR3 has 18 amino acids. V lost 4 bases and J 0 bases, leaving 21 bases between the germline ends. The CDR3 is CASSSYRGGAPMNTEAFF. The CDR3 nucleotides read TGTGCCAGCAGCTCCTACCGGGGGGGCGCTCCGATGAACACTGAAGCTTTCTTT.

This rearrangement joins TRBV9 to TRBJ2-7, with D possibly TRBD2 on 5 matching bases. The length of the CDR3 is 11 residues. Trimming left V 3 bases short and J 6 bases short, with 7 bases between. Germline lookup yields CDR1 SGDLS and CDR2 YYNGEE. CDR3 sequence (DNA): TGTGCCAGCAGCGGAGGGAGCGAGCAGTACTTC. Its translation is CASSGGSEQYF.

The table lists this clone with a few counts. The V call is TRBV11-2, the J call TRBJ2-1, with a possible D match to TRBD1 (6 bases). This CDR3 region has 14 residues. The ends were cut back, 3 bases at V and 8 bases at J, with 14 bases in the middle. CDR1 SGHAT and CDR2 FQNNGV come from the germline V gene. The CDR3 DNA sequence: TGTGCCAGCAGCTTTTACAGGGCTCAACATGAGCAGTTCTTC. It specifies CASSFYRAQHEQFF.

The chain has TRBV28 and TRBJ2-7; D possibly matches TRBD1 or TRBD2 (7 bases each). The V gene lost 6 bases and the J gene lost 0 bases, with 24 bases spanning the gap. The CDR3 loop spans 18 amino acids. The germline gives CDR1 MDHEN, CDR2 SYDVKM. The CDR3 protein is CASRTDRFTAGSSYEQYF. The DNA for the CDR3 is TGTGCCAGCAGAACGGACAGGTTTACAGCGGGGAGCTCCTACGAGCAGTACTTC.

A note on this clone: The CDR3 ends on some other residue instead of the conserved phenylalanine or tryptophan, so this is likely a read error. The limits of the CDR3 on the DNA are not certain, so only TCRdb's listed CDR3 is given. V and J are TRBV10-3 and TRBJ1-1. From its first to its last residue, the CDR3 has 12 amino acids. Germline V lookup: CDR1 ENHRY, CDR2 SYGVKD. This CDR3 is CAISESAAEKRI.

The sample holds one count of this clone. The CDR3 bases are TGTGCCAGCAGCCTCCTCGGGCCCCGGCTCGAGCAGTACTTC. It encodes CASSLLGPRLEQYF. The rearrangement uses TRBV27 and TRBJ2-7; D ambiguous. The V gene's germline CDR1 is MNHEY and CDR2 SMNVEV (reference sequence). Between the trimmed V and J ends, which lost 6 bases and 6 bases, there was a span of 18 bases. The CDR3 sequence is 14 residues long.

The chain joins TRBV6-5 to TRBJ1-2; D possibly corresponds to TRBD1 (6 bases). Per the germline V gene, CDR1 is MNHEY and CDR2 is SVGAGI. The CDR3 has 13 amino acids. V dropped 2 bases and J dropped 8 bases, with 12 bases sitting between them. CDR3 DNA: TGTGCCAGCAGTTACGGGGGGCTAAGCGGCTACACCTTC. As protein: CASSYGGLSGYTF.

As DNA, the CDR3 is TGTGCCAGCAGTTCCACAGGGATGCACAATGAGCAGTTCTTC. Translated, it gives CASSSTGMHNEQFF. The chain is built from TRBV6-5 and TRBJ2-1, with TRBD1 as a possible D gene (6 bases). Trimming took off 4 bases at V and 5 bases at J, with 12 bases between the two ends. Germline V gene lookup returns CDR1 MNHEY and CDR2 SVGAGI. There are 14 residues in the CDR3.

The chain has TRBV9 and TRBJ1-6, with D possibly matching TRBD1 (5 bases). The CDR3 is 15 amino acids. Per germline, CDR1 SGDLS and CDR2 YYNGEE. Trimming pared 0 bases from V and 10 bases from J, leaving 14 bases between. The CDR3 loop reads CASSVAGQGGSPLHF. The CDR3 DNA follows: TGTGCCAGCAGCGTAGCAGGGCAGGGCGGGTCACCCCTCCACTTT. Filled out from reference TRBV9 and TRBJ1-6, the complete variable domain reads DSGVTQTPKHLITATGQRVTLRCSPRSGDLSVYWYQQSLDQGLQFLIQYYNGEERAKGNILERFSAQQFPDLHSELNLSSLELGDSALYFCASSVAGQGGSPLHFGNGTRLTVT.

This chain joins TRBV7-3 and TRBJ2-1; D uncertain. The CDR3 is 15 amino acids. The ends were cut back, 1 base at V and 0 bases at J, with 7 bases in the middle. CDR1 is SGHTA and CDR2 is FQGTGA in the germline V gene. The CDR3 loop is CASSLIASSYNEQFF. Here the CDR3 DNA reads TGTGCCAGCAGCTTAATCGCGAGCTCCTACAATGAGCAGTTCTTC.

The CDR3 sequence is CASSSWGRSTGELFF. The CDR3 nucleotides read TGTGCCAGCAGTTCATGGGGTCGCAGCACCGGGGAGCTGTTTTTT. The chain couples TRBV7-2 to TRBJ2-2, with D uncertain. The CDR3 sequence is 15 residues long. CDR1 and CDR2 (germline): SGHTA, FQGNSA. Trimming removed 6 bases from V and 4 bases from J, with 15 bases in between.

This clone is medium-sized in the sample. J is TRBJ1-4 and V is TRBV27, with no clear D. Germline-derived CDR1 and CDR2 are MNHEY and SMNVEV (reference sequence). V gave up 0 bases and J gave up 12 bases, with 14 bases separating them. The CDR3 runs 14 residues. CDR3 in DNA: TGTGCCAGCAGTTTATCCACAGTGGGTCAGGAACTGTTTTTT. It is translated as CASSLSTVGQELFF.

This chain connects TRBV21-1 to TRBJ1-2; TRBD1 reflects the table's D call only, with no check against the DNA. TRBV21-1 is shown as a pseudogene. This CDR3 is 15 amino acids long. Here the CDR3 DNA reads TGTGCCAGCAGCGGCTTGGACAGCCCTCACTATGGCTACACCTTC. As protein: CASSGLDSPHYGYTF.